These 20 T cell receptor beta chains were sequenced from one sample in a study of blood T cell repertoires in COVID-19. Clones were sequenced by immunoSEQ multiplex PCR, and TCRdb holds only the in-frame ones, with some missing. Counted here are 250,000 to 350,000 clones, around 86% occurring once; the ten biggest clones make up about 1.6%. Sequencing was done on a sample of peripheral blood. The receptors stem from a woman aged 50 to 60 with acute or convalescent COVID-19.

J is TRBJ1-2 and V is TRBV9; D is perhaps TRBD1 (5 bases). Trimming removed 4 bases from V and 8 bases from J, with 18 bases in between. The germline V gene encodes CDR1 SGDLS and CDR2 YYNGEE. This CDR3 region has 14 residues. The CDR3 DNA reads as TGTGCCAGCAGCTCCCGCGAGACAGCCACGGGCTACACCTTC. Amino acids: CASSSRETATGYTF.

This clone was seen only once. The chain is built from TRBV11-3 and TRBJ2-3, with 8 bases identical to TRBD1. Per the germline V gene, CDR1 is SGHNT and CDR2 is YENEEA. CDR3 length equals 12 residues. Trimming at V came to 5 bases and at J to 8 bases, leaving 3 bases not matched to a gene. The CDR3 region is CASSEGQGTQYF. The CDR3 DNA follows: TGTGCCAGCAGCGAAGGACAGGGTACGCAGTATTTT.

This clone turned up a few times. The chain has TRBV29-1 and TRBJ2-7, with D possibly matching TRBD1 (5 bases). Germline CDR1 is SQVTM and CDR2 is ANQGSEA. The CDR3 extends over 12 amino acids. V lost 2 bases, J lost 3 bases, and 8 bases lay in between. CDR3 DNA: TGCAGCGTTGAATTCAGGGACTACGAGCAGTACTTC. This codes for CSVEFRDYEQYF.

This clone was seen a few times. V is TRBV5-4 and J is TRBJ2-5; the match to TRBD2 covers 11 bases. Germline lookup yields CDR1 SGHNT and CDR2 YYREEE (reference sequence). This CDR3 has 15 amino acids. J lost 5 bases, V lost 2 bases, and 5 bases had no gene match. CDR3 protein: CASSFRLAGSETQYF. The CDR3 DNA sequence: TGTGCCAGCAGCTTTCGACTAGCGGGGTCGGAGACCCAGTACTTC.

The chain recombines TRBV7-6 with TRBJ2-3, with 9 nucleotides matching TRBD1. The V segment lost 5 bases and the J segment 3 bases; nucleotides outside the gene matches: 6. CDR1 is SGHVS and CDR2 is FNYEAQ in the germline V gene. This CDR3 contains 15 residues. CDR3 loop: CASSAAGTGTDTQYF. The CDR3 nucleotides are TGTGCCAGCAGCGCGGCCGGGACAGGGACAGATACGCAGTATTTT.

V is TRBV11-2 and J is TRBJ2-2; 11 nucleotides line up with TRBD2. The CDR3 sequence is 16 residues long. Germline V lookup: CDR1 SGHAT, CDR2 FQNNGV. V shed 3 bases and J 4 bases; nucleotides not matched to a gene: 4. The CDR3 sequence is CASSFLAGGGTGELFF. The CDR3 bases are TGTGCCAGCAGCTTCCTAGCGGGAGGAGGCACCGGGGAGCTGTTTTTT.

This clone was counted once. The CDR3 DNA sequence: TGTGCCACCAGTGATCGGGTGGCCACCTACGAGCAGTACTTC. This encodes CATSDRVATYEQYF. This rearrangement joins TRBV24-1 to TRBJ2-7; no reliable D call. Germline V gene data show CDR1 as KGHDR and CDR2 as SFDVKD. Deletions cut 3 bases from V and 2 bases from J, with 10 bases between. CDR3 length: 14 amino acids.

The chain carries TRBV28 and TRBJ1-1; 7 bases agree with TRBD1. The germline V gene encodes CDR1 MDHEN and CDR2 SYDVKM. CDR3 length: 14 amino acids. The V gene end was trimmed by 3 bases and the J gene end by 7 bases; junction bases not matched to a gene: 8. CDR3 amino acids: CASSFPTGFREAFF. The CDR3 region has the DNA TGTGCCAGCAGTTTTCCGACAGGGTTCCGTGAAGCTTTCTTT.

The chain has TRBV2 and TRBJ2-7, with D unclear. The CDR3 sequence is 15 residues long. Germline lookup yields CDR1 SNHLY and CDR2 FYNNEI. V lost 6 bases to trimming and J lost 0 bases, with 15 bases between them. The CDR3 loop reads CASSASLQSSYEQYF. CDR3 bases: TGTGCCAGCAGCGCCTCCTTACAGAGCTCCTACGAGCAGTACTTC.

J is TRBJ2-1 and V is TRBV19, with 11 bases matching TRBD2. Unmatched junction bases numbered 3, after V lost 5 bases and J lost 6 bases. Germline assignment: CDR1 LNHDA and CDR2 SQIVND (reference sequence). CDR3 length: 14 residues. CDR3 protein: CASSSSGRSNEQFF. The CDR3 DNA is TGTGCCAGTAGTTCTAGCGGGAGGTCCAATGAGCAGTTCTTC.

The rearrangement joins TRBV7-9 to TRBJ1-2, with a possible D match to TRBD1 (5 bases). In germline, CDR1 is SEHNR, CDR2 FQNEAQ (reference sequence). The CDR3 covers 16 residues. V lost 3 bases and J 4 bases, leaving 18 bases between the germline ends. CDR3 residues: CASSFGWGGGSYGYTF. As DNA, the CDR3 is TGTGCCAGCAGCTTCGGCTGGGGCGGGGGTAGCTATGGCTACACCTTC.

The genes are TRBV11-2 and TRBJ2-5; D is unresolved. Deletions cut 1 base from V and 5 bases from J, with 8 bases between. CDR3 size: 13 residues. Germline V gene data show CDR1 as SGHAT and CDR2 as FQNNGV. The CDR3 protein is CASSLASRETQYF. Written as DNA, the CDR3 is TGTGCCAGCAGCTTAGCTTCGAGGGAGACCCAGTACTTC.

The rearrangement links TRBV19 to TRBJ1-2; D unclear. CDR3 size: 12 residues. The germline CDR1 and CDR2 sequences are LNHDA and SQIVND (reference sequence). The V end was cut by 3 bases, the J end by 10 bases, with 12 bases between. The CDR3 DNA follows: TGTGCCAGTAGTATCGGGAATGAGGTCTACACCTTC. Translated: CASSIGNEVYTF.

The chain couples TRBV6-5 to TRBJ1-1, with no clear D. The CDR3 has 12 amino acids. Trimming stripped 6 bases from V and 4 bases from J, with 9 bases between. The germline V gene has CDR1 MNHEY and CDR2 SVGAGI. Here the CDR3 DNA reads TGTGCCAGCAGCATACGAGGCACTGAAGCTTTCTTT. Translated, it gives CASSIRGTEAFF.

This clone was seen just once. The CDR3 nucleotides are TGTGCCAGCAGCTTAGGAAGGGGTAACTATGGCTACACCTTC. Protein sequence: CASSLGRGNYGYTF. The chain combines TRBV7-2 with TRBJ1-2; possible D gene TRBD1, 5 bases. Trimming left V 1 base short and J 1 base short, with 7 bases between. Germline lookup yields CDR1 SGHTA and CDR2 FQGNSA. CDR3 length: 14 residues.

This clone was observed a single time. This chain links TRBV7-2 with TRBJ1-5, with 8 nucleotides matching TRBD1. The length of the CDR3 is 17 residues. Trimming cost V 1 base and J 3 bases; bases outside gene matches: 8. Germline V gene data show CDR1 as SGHTA and CDR2 as FQGNSA. The CDR3 protein is CASSLERSRGHNQPQHF. The CDR3, as DNA: TGTGCCAGCAGCTTAGAACGGTCCAGGGGGCACAATCAGCCCCAGCATTTT. The full variable domain, rest sourced from reference TRBV7-2 and TRBJ1-5, is GAGVSQSPSNKVTEKGKDVELRCDPISGHTALYWYRQSLGQGLEFLIYFQGNSAPDKSGLPSDRFSAERTGGSVSTLTIQRTQQEDSAVYLCASSLERSRGHNQPQHFGDGTRLSIL.

V and J are TRBV29-1 and TRBJ1-2, with TRBD1 identical over 8 bases. Per the germline V gene, CDR1 is SQVTM and CDR2 is ANQGSEA. V lost 4 bases, J lost 7 bases, and 11 bases stayed unmatched. The CDR3 extends over 14 amino acids. CDR3 residues: CSVGSAGGAGGYTF. CDR3 bases: TGCAGCGTTGGATCGGCAGGGGGCGCAGGTGGCTACACCTTC.

V is TRBV5-1 and J is TRBJ1-1; maybe TRBD1 (6 bases). CDR1 and CDR2 (germline): SGHRS, YFSETQ. This CDR3 is 14 amino acids long. V was shortened by 5 bases and J by 2 bases, with 13 bases between the two germline ends. CDR3 nucleotides: TGCGCCAGCAGACAACAGGGCCTTAACACTGAAGCTTTCTTT. The encoded protein is CASRQQGLNTEAFF.

The chain couples TRBV11-2 to TRBJ1-2; D uncertain. This CDR3 has 17 residues. Trimming shortened V by 6 bases and J by 0 bases, and 20 bases separated the two germline ends. CDR1 and CDR2 (germline): SGHAT, FQNNGV. Here the CDR3 DNA reads TGTGCCAGCAGAAATTACCGGGGTCGACTTTCTAACTATGGCTACACCTTC. Translation: CASRNYRGRLSNYGYTF.

The J gene is TRBJ1-6, the V gene TRBV28, with TRBD1 as a possible D gene (6 bases). The V and J ends lost 6 bases and 4 bases respectively, with 19 bases between them. There are 17 residues in the CDR3. CDR1 is MDHEN, CDR2 SYDVKM, per germline. The CDR3 reads CASRLFQGSLYNSPLHF. The CDR3, as DNA: TGTGCCAGCAGGCTCTTTCAGGGGTCCCTATATAATTCACCCCTCCACTTT.